The 10 T cell receptor beta chains below come from one sample, sequenced in a study of T cells after yellow fever vaccination. One entry per CDR3 protein, called by TCRdb with MiXCR from the 5' RACE reads. The sample shows some 110,000 distinct CDR3 sequences, roughly 6.8% of them seen only once. Sequencing was performed on CD4+ T cells sorted from PBMCs, taken about 41 days after the first yellow fever vaccination. The receptors stem from a man between 18 and 29 years old who received the YFV17D yellow fever vaccine.

This clonotype was found many times. V is TRBV5-1 and J is TRBJ2-3, with D possibly TRBD2 on 6 matching bases. The CDR3 extends over 13 amino acids. CDR1 is SGHRS and CDR2 is YFSETQ in the germline V gene. The CDR3 region has the DNA TGCGCTGCGGGACCGACAAGCACAGATACGCAGTATTTT. Translated: CAAGPTSTDTQYF. The full variable domain, its missing parts supplied by reference TRBV5-1 and TRBJ2-3, is KAGVTQTPRYLIKTRGQQVTLSCSPISGHRSVSWYQQTPGQGLQFLFEYFSETQRNKGNFPGRFSGRQFSNSRSEMNVSTLELGDSALYLCAAGPTSTDTQYFGPGTRLTVL.

This clonotype appeared many times. The rearrangement links TRBV6-5 to TRBJ1-4; 7 bases align to TRBD1. V was pared by 4 bases and J by 7 bases, with 6 bases of the junction left unmatched. CDR3 length: 14 amino acids. The germline gives CDR1 MNHEY, CDR2 SVGAGI. This CDR3 reads CASSSTGLSEKLFF. The DNA of the CDR3 is TGTGCCAGCAGTTCGACAGGGCTATCTGAAAAACTGTTTTTT.

This clonotype was seen repeatedly, ten times or more. The rearrangement uses TRBV11-3 and TRBJ2-2; TRBD2 matches 11 bases. This CDR3 is built from 16 residues. After removal of 5 bases from V and 0 bases from J, the junction contained 2 bases not matched to a gene. Germline CDR1 and CDR2: SGHNT and YENEEA. CDR3 bases: TGTGCCAGCAGCAGTAGCGGGGGGGCGAACACCGGGGAGCTGTTTTTT. Translation: CASSSSGGANTGELFF.

Many counts were recorded for this clonotype. The rearrangement joins TRBV3-1 to TRBJ2-1, with 7 bases matching TRBD1. V dropped 2 bases and J dropped 14; count of bases not matched to a gene: 15. This CDR3 has 15 amino acids. CDR1 and CDR2 (germline): LGHDT, YNNKEL (reference sequence). The CDR3, as DNA: TGTGCCAGCAGCCAACATAGCTCCCGGGACAGAAGGGAGTTCTTC. Amino acid sequence: CASSQHSSRDRREFF.

At least ten counts were recorded for this clonotype. J is TRBJ2-1 and V is TRBV5-4; 8 nucleotides align to TRBD2. Germline-derived CDR1 and CDR2 are SGHNT and YYREEE (reference sequence). V shed 4 bases and J 5 bases; nucleotides not matched to a gene: 14. CDR3 length: 17 residues. CDR3 sequence reads: CASSPAGGAGPHNEQFF. CDR3 in DNA: TGTGCCAGCAGCCCTGCGGGGGGAGCGGGGCCCCACAATGAGCAGTTCTTC. The complete variable domain, with remaining parts taken from reference TRBV5-4 and TRBJ2-1, reads ETGVTQSPTHLIKTRGQQVTLRCSSQSGHNTVSWYQQALGQGPQFIFQYYREEENGRGNFPPRFSGLQFPNYSSELNVNALELDDSALYLCASSPAGGAGPHNEQFFGPGTRLTVL.

This clonotype came up many times. The J gene is TRBJ2-2, the V gene TRBV3-1, with D possibly TRBD2 on 6 matching bases. With 6 bases removed from V and 2 bases from J, the gap between germline ends came to 10 bases. Per the germline V gene, CDR1 is LGHDT and CDR2 is YNNKEL (reference sequence). The CDR3 covers 14 residues. This chain's CDR3 is CASSRGLNTGELFF. Here the CDR3 DNA reads TGTGCCAGCAGTCGGGGGTTAAACACCGGGGAGCTGTTTTTT. Based on the CDR3 plus reference TRBV3-1 and TRBJ2-2, the full variable domain is DTAVSQTPKYLVTQMGNDKSIKCEQNLGHDTMYWYKQDSKKFLKIMFSYNNKELIINETVPNRFSPKSPDKAHLNLHINSLELGDSAVYFCASSRGLNTGELFFGEGSRLTVL.

Notes on this clonotype: A much more abundant neighbour one base away suggests this may be a read error. CDR3 residues: CAGSQVGTEAFF. The CDR3 region has the DNA TGTGCCGGCAGCCAAGTCGGGACTGAAGCTTTCTTT. The V and J genes are TRBV4-2 and TRBJ1-1; D gene unclear. The CDR3 length is 12 residues. CDR1 and CDR2 (germline): LGHNA, YNFKEQ.

This clonotype was seen many times. The V and J genes are TRBV15 and TRBJ2-5, with D possibly matching TRBD2 (5 bases). The CDR3 spans 13 residues. V was cut by 2 bases and J by 5 bases, with 9 bases left in between. Germline loops: CDR1 LNHNV, CDR2 YYDKDF (reference sequence). The CDR3 here is CATSRPTGETQYF. CDR3 DNA: TGTGCCACCAGCAGACCAACGGGGGAGACCCAGTACTTC.

This clonotype has at least ten counts. This chain connects TRBV15 to TRBJ2-1, with 11 nucleotides matching TRBD1. This CDR3 is 15 amino acids long. V dropped 5 bases and J dropped 7; count of bases not matched to a gene: 7. From germline, CDR1 is LNHNV and CDR2 YYDKDF (reference sequence). The CDR3 DNA reads as TGTGCCACCAGCGGTGGGACAGGGGGTAGAAATGAGCAGTTCTTC. It is translated as CATSGGTGGRNEQFF.

Many counts were recorded for this clonotype. CDR3 in amino acids: CASSPRLAGGKETQYF. CDR3 DNA: TGTGCCAGCAGCCCCCGGCTAGCGGGGGGGAAAGAGACCCAGTACTTC. This chain joins TRBV7-2 and TRBJ2-5, with 12 bases that match TRBD2. The CDR3 runs 16 residues. V lost 5 bases to trimming and J lost 3 bases; unmatched junction nucleotides: 7. Germline values: CDR1 SGHTA, CDR2 FQGNSA.